Described below is a single T cell receptor (beta chain) sequence and its context. This entry belongs to a study of blood T cell repertoires in COVID-19. Study as a whole: Spain, Italy and the United States supplied samples that represented acute and convalescent COVID-19. Sample material is recorded as cDNA or gDNA derived from T cells, B-cell-depleted T cells, or PBMCs.

Original analysis: Estimation of nucleated cell counts was performed using reference gene primer amplification. Sequenced by immunoSEQ multiplex PCR; TCRdb stores in-frame clones only, minus some. V and J calls plus clone size are reproduced from that table; the DNA served to infer D and trimming. Found here are approximately 470,000 clones, 80% to 90% of them singletons; the top ten hold approximately 2.9%. The length of the CDR3 is 17 residues. Germline CDR1 reads LNHDA; CDR2 reads SQIVND (reference sequence). V lost 3 bases and J 2 bases, leaving 17 bases between the germline ends. Sequences were obtained from peripheral blood. The chain combines TRBV19 with TRBJ1-5; D not resolved. The clonotype comes from a human donor in a cohort sampled during active COVID-19. CDR3: CASSMGKGADGNQPQHF. The CDR3 nucleotides are TGTGCCAGTAGTATGGGTAAAGGAGCAGATGGCAATCAGCCCCAGCATTTT.